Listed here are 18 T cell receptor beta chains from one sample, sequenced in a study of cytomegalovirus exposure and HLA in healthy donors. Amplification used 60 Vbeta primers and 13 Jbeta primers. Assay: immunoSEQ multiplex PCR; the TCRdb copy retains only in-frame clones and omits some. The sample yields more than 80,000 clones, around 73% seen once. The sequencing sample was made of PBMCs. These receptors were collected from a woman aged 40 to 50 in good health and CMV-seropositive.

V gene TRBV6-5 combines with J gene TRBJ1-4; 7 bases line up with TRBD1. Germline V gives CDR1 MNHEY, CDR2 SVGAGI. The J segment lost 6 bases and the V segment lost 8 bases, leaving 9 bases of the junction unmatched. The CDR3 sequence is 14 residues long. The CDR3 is CASGRDRFYEKLFF. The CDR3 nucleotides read TGTGCCAGCGGAAGGGACAGATTTTATGAAAAACTGTTTTTT.

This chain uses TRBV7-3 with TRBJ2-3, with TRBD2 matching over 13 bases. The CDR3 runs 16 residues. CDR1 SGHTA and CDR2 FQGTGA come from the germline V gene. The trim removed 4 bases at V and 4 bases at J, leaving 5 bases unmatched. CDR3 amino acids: CASSSGLAGAPDTQYF. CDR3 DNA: TGTGCCAGCAGCTCCGGACTAGCGGGAGCCCCAGATACGCAGTATTTT.

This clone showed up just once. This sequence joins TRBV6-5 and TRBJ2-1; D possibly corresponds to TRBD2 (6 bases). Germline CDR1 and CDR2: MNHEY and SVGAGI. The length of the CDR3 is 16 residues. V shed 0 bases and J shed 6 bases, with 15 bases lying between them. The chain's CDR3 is CASSYSLPGVPNEQFF. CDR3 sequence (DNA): TGTGCCAGCAGTTACTCGCTTCCGGGGGTCCCCAATGAGCAGTTCTTC.

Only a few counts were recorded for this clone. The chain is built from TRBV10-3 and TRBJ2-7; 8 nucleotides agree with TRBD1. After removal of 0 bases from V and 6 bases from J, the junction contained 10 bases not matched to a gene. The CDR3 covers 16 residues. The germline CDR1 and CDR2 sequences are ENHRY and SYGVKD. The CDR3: CAISESSQTGDAEQYF. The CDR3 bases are TGTGCCATCAGTGAGTCGTCGCAGACAGGGGACGCCGAGCAGTACTTC.

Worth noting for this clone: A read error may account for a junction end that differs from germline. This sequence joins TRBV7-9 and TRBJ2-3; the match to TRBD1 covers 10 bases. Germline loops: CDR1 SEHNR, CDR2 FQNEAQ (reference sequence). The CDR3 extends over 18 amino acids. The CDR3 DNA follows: TGTTCCAGCAGCTCAGGTCCCGAGGGACAGGGGATTACAGATACGCAGTATTTT. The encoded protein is CSSSSGPEGQGITDTQYF. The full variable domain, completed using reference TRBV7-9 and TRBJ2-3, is DTGVSQNPRHKITKRGQNVTFRCDPISEHNRLYWYRQTLGQGPEFLTYFQNEAQLEKSRLLSDRFSAERPKGSFSTLEIQRTEQGDSAMYLCSSSSGPEGQGITDTQYFGPGTRLTVL.

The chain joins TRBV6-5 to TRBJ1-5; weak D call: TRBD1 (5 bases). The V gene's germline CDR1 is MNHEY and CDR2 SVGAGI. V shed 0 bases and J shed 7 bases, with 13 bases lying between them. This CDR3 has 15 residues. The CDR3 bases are TGTGCCAGCAGTTACTCGACGTCGGGGGGACAGCCCCAGCATTTT. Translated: CASSYSTSGGQPQHF.

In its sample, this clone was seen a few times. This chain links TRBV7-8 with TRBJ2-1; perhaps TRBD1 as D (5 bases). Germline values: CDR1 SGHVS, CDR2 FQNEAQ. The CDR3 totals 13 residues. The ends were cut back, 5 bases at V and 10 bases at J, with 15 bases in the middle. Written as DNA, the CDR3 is TGTGCCAGCAGCCCCAGGGTAGTGAACGAGCAGTTCTTC. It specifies CASSPRVVNEQFF. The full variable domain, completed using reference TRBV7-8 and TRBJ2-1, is GAGVSQSPRYKVAKRGQDVALRCDPISGHVSLFWYQQALGQGPEFLTYFQNEAQLDKSGLPSDRFFAERPEGSVSTLKIQRTQQEDSAVYLCASSPRVVNEQFFGPGTRLTVL.

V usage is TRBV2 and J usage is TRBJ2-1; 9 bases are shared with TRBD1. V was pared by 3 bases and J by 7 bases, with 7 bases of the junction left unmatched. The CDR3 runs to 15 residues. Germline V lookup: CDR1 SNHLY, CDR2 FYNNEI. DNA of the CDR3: TGTGCCAGCAGTGATTGGGACAGGGTTTCTAATGAGCAGTTCTTC. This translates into CASSDWDRVSNEQFF. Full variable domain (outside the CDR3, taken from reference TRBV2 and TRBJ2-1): EPEVTQTPSHQVTQMGQEVILRCVPISNHLYFYWYRQILGQKVEFLVSFYNNEISEKSEIFDDQFSVERPDGSNFTLKIRSTKLEDSAMYFCASSDWDRVSNEQFFGPGTRLTVL.

CDR3 nucleotides: TGTGCCAGCAGGGGGGGGACAGGGAATTCACCCCTCCACTTT. This sequence encodes CASRGGTGNSPLHF. The V gene is TRBV25-1, the J gene TRBJ1-6; TRBD1 aligns across 9 bases. Germline V lookup: CDR1 MGHDK, CDR2 SYGVNS. CDR3 length equals 14 residues. V lost 6 bases, J lost 7 bases, and 4 bases stayed unmatched.

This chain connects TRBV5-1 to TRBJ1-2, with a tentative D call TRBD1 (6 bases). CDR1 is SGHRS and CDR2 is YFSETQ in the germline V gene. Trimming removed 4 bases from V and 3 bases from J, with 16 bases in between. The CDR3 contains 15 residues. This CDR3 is CASSLSRGGDYGYTF. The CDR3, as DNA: TGCGCCAGCAGCCTCTCTAGAGGGGGAGACTATGGCTACACCTTC.

CDR3 loop: CASRAMAGGHEQYF. For the CDR3, the DNA is TGCGCCAGCAGGGCAATGGCGGGAGGTCACGAGCAGTACTTC. The chain recombines TRBV4-1 with TRBJ2-7, with 8 bases matching TRBD2. The V segment lost 6 bases and the J segment 5 bases; nucleotides outside the gene matches: 9. This CDR3 comprises 14 residues. Germline values: CDR1 MGHRA, CDR2 YSYEKL.

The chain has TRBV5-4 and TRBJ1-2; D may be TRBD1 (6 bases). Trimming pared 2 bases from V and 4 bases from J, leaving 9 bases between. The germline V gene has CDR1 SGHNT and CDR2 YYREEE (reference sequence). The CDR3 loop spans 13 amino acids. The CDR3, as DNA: TGTGCCAGCAGCTTACAGGGAGCCTATGGCTACACCTTC. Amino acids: CASSLQGAYGYTF.

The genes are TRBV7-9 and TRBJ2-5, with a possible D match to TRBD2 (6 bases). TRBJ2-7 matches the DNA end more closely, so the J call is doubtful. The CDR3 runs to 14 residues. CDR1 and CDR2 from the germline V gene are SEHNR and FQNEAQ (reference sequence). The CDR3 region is CASWEGVADYEQYF. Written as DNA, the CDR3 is TGTGCCAGCTGGGAAGGGGTAGCGGACTACGAGCAGTACTTC.

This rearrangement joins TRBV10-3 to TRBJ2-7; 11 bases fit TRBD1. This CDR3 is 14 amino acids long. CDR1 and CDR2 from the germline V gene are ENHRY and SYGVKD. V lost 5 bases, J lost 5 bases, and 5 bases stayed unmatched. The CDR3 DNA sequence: TGTGCCATCAGTCCGGGACAGGGGGACCACGAGCAGTACTTC. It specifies CAISPGQGDHEQYF.

The CDR3 DNA is TGCAGTGCCCCGGACAGGGAAAAACTGTTTTTT. It codes for CSAPDREKLFF. The chain carries TRBV20-1 and TRBJ1-4; TRBD1 matches at 7 bases. The CDR3 sequence is 11 residues long. V shed 6 bases, J shed 8 bases, and the junction held 3 bases outside the gene matches. From germline, CDR1 is DFQATT and CDR2 SNEGSKA (reference sequence).

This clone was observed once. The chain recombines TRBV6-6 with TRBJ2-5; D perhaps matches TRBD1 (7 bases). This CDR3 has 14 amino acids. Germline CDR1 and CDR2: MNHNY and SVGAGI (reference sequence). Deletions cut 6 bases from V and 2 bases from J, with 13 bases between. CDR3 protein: CASSQGGSQETQYF. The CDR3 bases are TGTGCCAGCAGCCAGGGGGGCAGTCAAGAGACCCAGTACTTC.

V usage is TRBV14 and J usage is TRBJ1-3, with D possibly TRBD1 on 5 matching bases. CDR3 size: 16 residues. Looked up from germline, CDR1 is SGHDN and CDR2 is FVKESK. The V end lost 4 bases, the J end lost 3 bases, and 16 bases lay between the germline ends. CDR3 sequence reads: CASSLDSGAFGNTIYF. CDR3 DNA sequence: TGTGCCAGCAGCCTCGACAGTGGGGCCTTTGGAAACACCATATATTTT. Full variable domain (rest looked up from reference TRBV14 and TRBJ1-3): EAGVTQFPSHSVIEKGQTVTLRCDPISGHDNLYWYRRVMGKEIKFLLHFVKESKQDESGMPNNRFLAERTGGTYSTLKVQPAELEDSGVYFCASSLDSGAFGNTIYFGEGSWLTVV.

The CDR3 DNA reads TGTGCCAGCAGTGTGCCAGCTAACTATGGCTACACCTTC. The encoded protein is CASSVPANYGYTF. The V call is TRBV6-1, the J call TRBJ1-2; D uncertain. This CDR3 contains 13 residues. Germline V gene sequence: CDR1 MNHNS, CDR2 SASEGT. Trimming left V 4 bases short and J 0 bases short, with 6 bases between.